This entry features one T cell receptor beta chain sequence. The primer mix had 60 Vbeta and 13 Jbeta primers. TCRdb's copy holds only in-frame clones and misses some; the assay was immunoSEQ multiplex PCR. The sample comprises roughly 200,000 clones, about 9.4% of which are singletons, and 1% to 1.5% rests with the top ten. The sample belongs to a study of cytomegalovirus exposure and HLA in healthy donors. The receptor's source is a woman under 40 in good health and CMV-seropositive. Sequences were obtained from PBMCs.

The CDR3 DNA reads TGTGCCATCAAGGCTAGCGGGAGTGAGGAGACCCAGTACTTC. Protein sequence: CAIKASGSEETQYF. The chain combines TRBV10-3 with TRBJ2-5, with 10 positions matching TRBD2. After removal of 7 bases from V and 5 bases from J, the junction contained 7 bases not matched to a gene. CDR3 length: 14 amino acids. CDR1 and CDR2 (germline): ENHRY, SYGVKD.